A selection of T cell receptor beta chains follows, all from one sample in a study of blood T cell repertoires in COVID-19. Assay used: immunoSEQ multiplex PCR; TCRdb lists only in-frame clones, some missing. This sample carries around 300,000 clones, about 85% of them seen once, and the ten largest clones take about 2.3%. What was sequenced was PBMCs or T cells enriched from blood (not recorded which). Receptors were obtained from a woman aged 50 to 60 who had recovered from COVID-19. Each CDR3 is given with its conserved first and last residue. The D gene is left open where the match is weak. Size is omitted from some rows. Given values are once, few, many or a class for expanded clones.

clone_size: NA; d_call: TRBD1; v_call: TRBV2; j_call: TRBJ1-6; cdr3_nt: TGTGCCAGCAGTGATAGGACAGGGGGAGGTTCACCCCTCCACTTT; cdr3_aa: CASSDRTGGGSPLHF
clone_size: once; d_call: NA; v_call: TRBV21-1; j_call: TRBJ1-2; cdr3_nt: TGTGCCAGCAGCAACCGAATCGGGACAGGTAAAGACTATGGCTACACCTTC; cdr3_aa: CASSNRIGTGKDYGYTF
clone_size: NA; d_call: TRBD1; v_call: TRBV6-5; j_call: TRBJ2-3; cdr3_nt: TGTGCCAGCAGTTACTCGAGGGGGCATACAGATACGCAGTATTTT; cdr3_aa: CASSYSRGHTDTQYF
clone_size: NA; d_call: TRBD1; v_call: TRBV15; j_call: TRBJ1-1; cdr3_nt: TGTGCCACCAGCAGAGATGACAGGGGGCGACGAAACACTGAAGCTTTCTTT; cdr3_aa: CATSRDDRGRRNTEAFF
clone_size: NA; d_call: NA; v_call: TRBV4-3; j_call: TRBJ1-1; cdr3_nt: TGCGCCAGCAGCCAAGTAACAGGGAGACCTGAAGCTTTCTTT; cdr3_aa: CASSQVTGRPEAFF
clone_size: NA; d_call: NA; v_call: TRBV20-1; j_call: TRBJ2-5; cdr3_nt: TGCAGTGCTAGTCTTCGGGTGGAGACCCAGTACTTC; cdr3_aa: CSASLRVETQYF
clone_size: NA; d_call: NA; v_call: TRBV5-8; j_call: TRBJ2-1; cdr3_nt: TGTGCCAGCAGCTTGGGGACTTCCCTTTCTGGGAATGAGCAGTTCTTC; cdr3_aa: CASSLGTSLSGNEQFF
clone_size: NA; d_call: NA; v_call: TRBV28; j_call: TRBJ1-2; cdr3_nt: TGTGCCAGCAGTTTATGGGGTCGGGGGGCTTATGGCTACACCTTC; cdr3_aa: CASSLWGRGAYGYTF
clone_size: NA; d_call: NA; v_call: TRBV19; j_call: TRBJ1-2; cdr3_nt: TGTGCCAGTAAGCTTAACTATGGCTACACCTTC; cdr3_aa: CASKLNYGYTF
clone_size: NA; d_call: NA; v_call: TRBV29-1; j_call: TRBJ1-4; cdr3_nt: TGCAGCGTGCGGGGCAGTTCTAATGAAAAACTGTTTTTT; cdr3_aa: CSVRGSSNEKLFF
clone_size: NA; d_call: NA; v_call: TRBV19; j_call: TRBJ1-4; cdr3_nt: TGTGCCAGTAGTATTTCCGGGACAATTTTATCTGAAGGACTGTTTTTT; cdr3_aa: CASSISGTILSEGLFF
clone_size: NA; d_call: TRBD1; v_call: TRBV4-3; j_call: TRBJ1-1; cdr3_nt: TGCGCCAGCAGCCAAGAGCCTGGACAGGAGGACACTGAAGCTTTCTTT; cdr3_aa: CASSQEPGQEDTEAFF
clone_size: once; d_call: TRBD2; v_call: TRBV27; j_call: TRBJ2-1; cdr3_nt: TGTGCCAGCAGCCTGACTAGCACTTCCTACAATGAGCAGTTCTTC; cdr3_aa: CASSLTSTSYNEQFF
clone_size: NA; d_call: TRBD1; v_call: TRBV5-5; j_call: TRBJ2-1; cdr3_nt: TGTGCCAGCAGCTCACTCGGACAGGTCGATGAGCAGTTCTTC; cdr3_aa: CASSSLGQVDEQFF
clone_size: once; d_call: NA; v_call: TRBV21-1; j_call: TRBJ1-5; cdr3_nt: TGTGCCAGCAGCACGGGGAGGGACAGGGGTAATCAGCCCCAGCATTTT; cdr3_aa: CASSTGRDRGNQPQHF
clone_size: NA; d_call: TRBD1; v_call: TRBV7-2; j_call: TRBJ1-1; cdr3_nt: TGTGCCAGCAGCCCACAGGGGGCGACCACTGAAGCTTTCTTT; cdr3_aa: CASSPQGATTEAFF
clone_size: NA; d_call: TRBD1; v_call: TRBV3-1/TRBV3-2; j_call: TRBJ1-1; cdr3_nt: TGTGCCAGTCGCACCGGCCCCGGGACAGGGAACACTGAAGCTTTCTTT; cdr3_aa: CASRTGPGTGNTEAFF
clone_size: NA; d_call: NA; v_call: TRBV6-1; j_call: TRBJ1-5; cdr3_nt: TGTGCCAGCAGTGAAGCGTCAGGGTATAGCAATCAGCCCCAGCATTTT; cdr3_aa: CASSEASGYSNQPQHF
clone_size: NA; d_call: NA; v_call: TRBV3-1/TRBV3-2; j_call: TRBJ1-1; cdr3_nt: TGTGCCAGCAGCCGACGACAGGAGAACACTGAAGCTTTCTTT; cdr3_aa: CASSRRQENTEAFF
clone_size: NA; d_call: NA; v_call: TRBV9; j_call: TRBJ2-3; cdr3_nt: TGTGCCAGCAGCGTAGGTCAGGGTGTCACAGATACGCAGTATTTT; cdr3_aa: CASSVGQGVTDTQYF
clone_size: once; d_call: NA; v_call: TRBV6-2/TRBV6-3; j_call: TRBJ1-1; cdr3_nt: TGTGCCAGCAGTTACGCCAGGGATCTTGAAGCTTTCTTT; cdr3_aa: CASSYARDLEAFF
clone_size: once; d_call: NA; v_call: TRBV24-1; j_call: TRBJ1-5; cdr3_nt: TGTGCCACCAGTTCTGGGGGGAGTAATCAGCCCCAGCATTTT; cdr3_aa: CATSSGGSNQPQHF